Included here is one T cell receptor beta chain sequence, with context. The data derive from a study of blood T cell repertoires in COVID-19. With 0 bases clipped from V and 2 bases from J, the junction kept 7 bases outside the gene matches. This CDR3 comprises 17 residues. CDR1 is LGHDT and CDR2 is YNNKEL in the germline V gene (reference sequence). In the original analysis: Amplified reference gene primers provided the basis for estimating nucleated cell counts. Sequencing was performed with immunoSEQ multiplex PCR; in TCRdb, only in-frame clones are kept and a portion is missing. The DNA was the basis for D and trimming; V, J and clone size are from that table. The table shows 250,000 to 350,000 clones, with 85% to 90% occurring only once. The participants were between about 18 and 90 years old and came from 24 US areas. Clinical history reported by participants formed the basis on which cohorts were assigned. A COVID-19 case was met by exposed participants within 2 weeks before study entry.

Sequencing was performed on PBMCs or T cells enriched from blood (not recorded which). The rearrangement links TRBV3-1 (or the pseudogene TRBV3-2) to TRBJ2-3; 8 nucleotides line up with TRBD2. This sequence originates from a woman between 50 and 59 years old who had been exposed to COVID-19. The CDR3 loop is CASSQENQAGATDTQYF. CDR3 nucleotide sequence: TGTGCCAGCAGCCAAGAGAATCAAGCGGGAGCCACAGATACGCAGTATTTT.